Each of the 10 T cell receptor beta chains below was sequenced from the same sample in a study of pediatric ulcerative colitis. Profiled with immunoSEQ multiplex PCR; TCRdb holds only in-frame clones, not every one. The sample consists of more than 50,000 clones, around four fifths of them appearing once. The sequenced sample consisted of blood. These receptors were taken from a boy between 10 and 17 years old with moderate ulcerative colitis.

The V and J genes are TRBV5-4 and TRBJ2-7; no firm D call. Trimming removed 0 bases at V and 5 bases at J, with 6 bases between. CDR3 length: 12 amino acids. From germline, CDR1 is SGHNT and CDR2 YYREEE (reference sequence). CDR3 sequence (DNA): TGTGCCAGCAGCTTGGGCAGAAACGAGCAGTACTTC. Protein product: CASSLGRNEQYF.

This clone came up a few times. CDR3 sequence reads: CASSVGPYWNTIYF. The CDR3, as DNA: TGTGCCAGCAGCGTAGGGCCCTACTGGAACACCATATATTTT. V is TRBV27 and J is TRBJ1-3, with D hard to call. Per the germline V gene, CDR1 is MNHEY and CDR2 is SMNVEV (reference sequence). The V end lost 6 bases, the J end lost 7 bases, and 16 bases lay between the germline ends. This CDR3 region has 14 residues.

This clone was seen only a few times. The chain links TRBV7-8 to TRBJ1-6; weak D call: TRBD1 (6 bases). Trimming took off 5 bases at V and 6 bases at J, with 14 bases between the two ends. The germline V gene has CDR1 SGHVS and CDR2 FQNEAQ. The CDR3 is 15 amino acids. CDR3 amino acids: CASSLGQRSNSPLHF. The CDR3 nucleotides read TGTGCCAGCAGCCTAGGACAGAGAAGTAATTCACCCCTCCACTTT.

As DNA, the CDR3 is TGTGCCAGCATCACACCGGGACTAGCGGGTTACAATGAGCAGTTCTTC. Residues: CASITPGLAGYNEQFF. The J gene is TRBJ2-1, the V gene TRBV2; 12 positions match TRBD2. The CDR3 is made up of 16 amino acids. The V gene's germline CDR1 is SNHLY and CDR2 FYNNEI. Trimming at V came to 7 bases and at J to 4 bases, leaving 8 bases not matched to a gene.

V usage is TRBV27 and J usage is TRBJ2-1, with a tentative D call TRBD1 (6 bases). This CDR3 spans 14 amino acids. Deletions cut 1 base from V and 2 bases from J, with 6 bases between. Germline loops: CDR1 MNHEY, CDR2 SMNVEV (reference sequence). The CDR3 sequence is CASSLWDTYNEQFF. The DNA of the CDR3 is TGTGCCAGCAGTTTATGGGACACCTACAATGAGCAGTTCTTC.

Regarding this clone: This CDR3 is also generated by other DNA sequences in the sample. This chain connects TRBV29-1 to TRBJ2-7, with D perhaps TRBD1 (6 bases). This CDR3 is 12 amino acids long. Deletions cut 5 bases from V and 3 bases from J, with 11 bases between. Germline V gene data show CDR1 as SQVTM and CDR2 as ANQGSEA. CDR3 residues: CSVSGQSYEQYF. In DNA, the CDR3 is TGCAGCGTTTCTGGACAGAGCTACGAGCAGTACTTC.

The chain carries TRBV18 and TRBJ1-2; D call uncertain. The germline gives CDR1 KGHSH, CDR2 LQKENI. Trimming shortened V by 3 bases and J by 6 bases, and 11 bases separated the two germline ends. The length of the CDR3 is 13 residues. The CDR3: CASSPWTWDGYTF. In DNA form, the CDR3 reads TGTGCCAGCTCACCTTGGACGTGGGATGGCTACACCTTC.

The gene calls are TRBV4-1 and TRBJ2-1; unclear D gene. This CDR3 is built from 15 residues. Trimming shortened V by 1 base and J by 9 bases, and 16 bases separated the two germline ends. Germline CDR1 MGHRA, CDR2 YSYEKL. The CDR3 DNA sequence: TGCGCCAGCAGCCAAGGCTGGAGCAATTACCCTGAGCAGTTCTTC. Translation gives CASSQGWSNYPEQFF.

In regard to this clone: Germline and junction disagree at one end, which may indicate a read error. This sequence joins TRBV5-1 and TRBJ1-2; the match to TRBD1 covers 11 bases. CDR3 length equals 15 residues. The germline CDR1 and CDR2 sequences are SGHRS and YFSETQ. Here the CDR3 reads CASSLEPGQGDGYTF. CDR3 nucleotide sequence: TGTGCCAGCAGCTTGGAGCCGGGACAGGGGGATGGCTACACCTTC.

The DNA for the CDR3 is TGTGCCTGCGCCGAAGGGACAGGAGAAAATCAGCCCCAGCATTTT. Translating gives CACAEGTGENQPQHF. The chain joins TRBV30 to TRBJ1-5; 8 nucleotides line up with TRBD1. Germline V gene sequence: CDR1 GTSNPN, CDR2 SVGIG (reference sequence). V shed 6 bases and J 4 bases; nucleotides not matched to a gene: 11. The CDR3 consists of 15 residues.